The rows below give T cell receptor beta chains drawn from one sample of a study of T cells after posttransplantation cyclophosphamide. Some clones are missing from TCRdb's copy, which holds only in-frame ones; the method was immunoSEQ multiplex PCR. The sample consists of about 36,000 clones, around 80% of them appearing once. The specimen comprised CD4+ T cells sorted from blood, sampled 1903 days after a stem cell transplant with posttransplant cyclophosphamide. The receptors come from a female patient in her 40s who received an allogeneic stem cell transplant from a related donor, was CMV-positive, and had no GVHD. A subset of T cells may come from the graft donor. The CDR3 runs from the conserved cysteine through the conserved F or W. D genes are given only for firm matches. Clone size appears in some rows only: once, few, many, or a class for an expanded clone.

J gene	V gene	clone size	D gene	CDR3 protein	CDR3 DNA
TRBJ2-2	TRBV29-1	NA	TRBD1	CSVRTGGRSGELFF	TGCAGCGTTCGGACAGGGGGCAGGAGCGGGGAGCTGTTTTTT
TRBJ1-1	TRBV6-5	few	NA	CASSYRGRGTEAFF	TGTGCCAGCAGTTATCGAGGGCGAGGGACTGAAGCTTTCTTT
TRBJ2-5	TRBV11-3	NA	TRBD1	CASSLGQTGGLQETQYF	TGTGCCAGCAGCTTAGGACAGACAGGGGGGCTCCAAGAGACCCAGTACTTC
TRBJ2-1	TRBV19	NA	TRBD1	CASSTRDRGLRNEQFF	TGTGCCAGTAGTACCCGGGACAGGGGGCTTAGAAATGAGCAGTTCTTC
TRBJ1-2	TRBV2	NA	TRBD1	CASSVFGQGDYGYTF	TGTGCCAGCAGTGTGTTTGGACAGGGAGACTATGGCTACACCTTC
TRBJ2-7	TRBV7-9	once	NA	CASSTPRGSYEQYF	TGTGCCAGCAGCACACCACGAGGGTCCTACGAGCAGTACTTC
TRBJ1-4	TRBV27	NA	TRBD1	CASSLQGGGEKLFF	TGTGCCAGCAGTTTACAGGGGGGCGGTGAAAAACTGTTTTTT
TRBJ2-2	TRBV7-9	once	NA	CASSLTRGTGELFF	TGTGCCAGCAGCTTAACTCGCGGTACCGGGGAGCTGTTTTTT
TRBJ1-3	TRBV19	NA	TRBD1	CASSEQGAIGNTIYF	TGTGCCAGTAGTGAACAGGGGGCTATTGGAAACACCATATATTTT
TRBJ2-3	TRBV19	once	NA	CASSLGGRTDTQYF	TGTGCCAGTAGTCTGGGAGGACGCACAGATACGCAGTATTTT
TRBJ1-1	TRBV6-1	NA	NA	CASSEIGASTEAFF	TGTGCCAGCAGTGAGATAGGGGCGAGCACTGAAGCTTTCTTT
TRBJ1-5	TRBV5-1	NA	TRBD1	CASSLEGRGSQPQHF	TGCGCCAGCAGCTTGGAGGGCAGGGGGAGTCAGCCCCAGCATTTT
TRBJ2-7	TRBV5-1	NA	TRBD2	CASSSNQAERGGSGEQYF	TGCGCCAGCAGCTCCAACCAGGCGGAGCGGGGGGGATCTGGCGAGCAGTACTTC
TRBJ1-2	TRBV9	NA	NA	CASSVGPRGDLYGYTF	TGTGCCAGCAGCGTAGGCCCGCGCGGGGACCTCTATGGCTACACCTTC
TRBJ2-7	TRBV29-1	NA	TRBD1	CSVGQAGFEQYF	TGCAGCGTCGGACAGGCCGGTTTCGAGCAGTACTTC